The next 14 T cell receptor beta chains were all read from a single sample in a study of T-cell reconstitution after alpha-beta-depleted transplantation in children. Library preparation (for TCRbeta) was performed with unique molecular identifiers. TCRdb called the PCR reads again in MiXCR, with one record for every CDR3 protein. The repertoire includes about 510,000 distinct CDR3 sequences, roughly 11% of them detected once, and 14% sits in the top ten. This specimen was PBMCs, mostly from graft donor cells, taken 180 days after TCRalphabeta/CD19-depleted stem cell transplant. Receptor source: a female patient younger than 10 who had a stem cell transplant for aplastic anemia, so the T cells may come from the graft donor.

J is TRBJ2-1 and V is TRBV7-9; D not certain. This CDR3 region has 13 residues. Germline V gene sequence: CDR1 SEHNR, CDR2 FQNEAQ (reference sequence). Trimming cost V 3 bases and J 5 bases, with 8 bases left between them. CDR3 bases: TGTGCCAGCAGCTTCGCCGGCGACAATGAGCAGTTCTTC. Translation: CASSFAGDNEQFF.

This clonotype has only a few counts. This chain uses TRBV28 with TRBJ1-2; weak D call: TRBD1 (5 bases). In germline, CDR1 is MDHEN, CDR2 SYDVKM. Trimming stripped 3 bases from V and 6 bases from J, with 17 bases between. The CDR3 contains 15 residues. As DNA, the CDR3 is TGTGCCAGCAGTTTGGGGACGATCACTGGGGATGGCTACACCTTC. Protein sequence: CASSLGTITGDGYTF.

This clonotype came up a few times. The genes are TRBV9 and TRBJ2-3; D may be TRBD2 (6 bases). Between the trimmed V and J ends, which lost 0 bases and 4 bases, there was a span of 12 bases. The CDR3 loop spans 15 amino acids. Germline V CDR1 and CDR2: SGDLS, YYNGEE. Here the CDR3 DNA reads TGTGCCAGCAGCGTAGTGGGGACTGCGGCAGATACGCAGTATTTT. Translation: CASSVVGTAADTQYF.

This clonotype has more than one count but fewer than ten. This chain connects TRBV27 to TRBJ2-7; D ambiguous. CDR3 length equals 14 residues. The germline gives CDR1 MNHEY, CDR2 SMNVEV (reference sequence). The V end was cut by 0 bases, the J end by 2 bases, with 8 bases between. Written as DNA, the CDR3 is TGTGCCAGCAGTTTATCTTACACGGCCTACGAGCAGTACGTC. Translation gives CASSLSYTAYEQYV.

V usage is TRBV12-3 or TRBV12-4 and J usage is TRBJ1-5; TRBD1 agrees at 8 bases. Unmatched junction bases numbered 11, after V lost 7 bases and J lost 0 bases. The CDR3 spans 17 residues. CDR3 amino acids: CASTPGGLTYSNQPQHF. The CDR3 DNA is TGTGCCAGCACGCCAGGGGGCCTGACGTATAGCAATCAGCCCCAGCATTTT.

CDR3 bases: TGTGCCAGCAGTTACTCTGGGGGGATATCACAAGAGACCCAGTACTTC. It codes for CASSYSGGISQETQYF. This sequence joins TRBV6-5 and TRBJ2-5; weak D call: TRBD2 (6 bases). The ends were cut back, 0 bases at V and 2 bases at J, with 13 bases in the middle. The CDR3 totals 16 residues. Germline values: CDR1 MNHEY, CDR2 SVGAGI.

This clonotype was detected a few times. The chain joins TRBV28 to TRBJ2-3, with 7 positions matching TRBD2. The J segment lost 1 base and the V segment lost 3 bases, leaving 7 bases of the junction unmatched. CDR3 size: 16 residues. The germline CDR1 and CDR2 sequences are MDHEN and SYDVKM. The CDR3 reads CASSFWREPRTDTQYF. CDR3 DNA sequence: TGTGCCAGCAGTTTCTGGCGGGAGCCACGCACAGATACGCAGTATTTT.

This chain uses TRBV7-9 with TRBJ2-5; perhaps TRBD1 as D (6 bases). Trimming left V 0 bases short and J 5 bases short, with 16 bases between. The CDR3 is made up of 16 amino acids. The germline V gene has CDR1 SEHNR and CDR2 FQNEAQ (reference sequence). CDR3 amino acids: CASSLARTELGETQYF. The CDR3 DNA reads as TGTGCCAGCAGCTTAGCTAGGACAGAATTAGGCGAGACCCAGTACTTC.

The chain employs TRBV11-2 and TRBJ2-5; 12 bases are a match to TRBD2. V lost 7 bases, J lost 5 bases, and 14 bases stayed unmatched. The germline V gene has CDR1 SGHAT and CDR2 FQNNGV. This CDR3 has 17 residues. CDR3 in DNA: TGTGCCAGCACCCCACGGCTAGCGGGAGGGACCCGGGAGACCCAGTACTTC. This translates into CASTPRLAGGTRETQYF.

Ten or more counts support this clonotype. The chain combines TRBV5-5 with TRBJ2-7; 8 positions match TRBD2. V trimming: 2 bases; J trimming: 2 bases; junction bases outside the gene matches: 3. The germline gives CDR1 SGHKS, CDR2 YYEKEE (reference sequence). The CDR3 covers 14 residues. The CDR3 region is CASSFRGGPYEQYV. The CDR3, as DNA: TGTGCCAGCAGCTTCCGGGGGGGACCCTACGAGCAGTACGTC.

The sample holds a few counts of this clonotype. The rearrangement links TRBV20-1 to TRBJ2-1; 8 positions match TRBD2. Trimming at V came to 2 bases and at J to 2 bases, leaving 5 bases not matched to a gene. The CDR3 extends over 15 amino acids. Germline loops: CDR1 DFQATT, CDR2 SNEGSKA (reference sequence). CDR3 coding DNA: TGCAGTGCTAGATCAGCGGGAGTTCCCTACAATGAGCAGTTCTTC. Translating it yields CSARSAGVPYNEQFF.

The chain links TRBV5-1 to TRBJ1-4, with 10 bases fitting TRBD1. The CDR3 is made up of 16 amino acids. The germline V gene has CDR1 SGHRS and CDR2 YFSETQ. V lost 5 bases to trimming and J lost 6 bases; unmatched junction nucleotides: 10. The CDR3 region has the DNA TGCGCCAGCAGACTGGGACAGGGGATTGGAGATGAAAAACTGTTTTTT. Translation gives CASRLGQGIGDEKLFF.

The chain carries TRBV12-3 or TRBV12-4 and TRBJ2-1; 7 nucleotides match TRBD1. V dropped 1 base and J dropped 6; count of bases not matched to a gene: 6. This CDR3 spans 15 amino acids. CDR3 region: CASSLEGGGLNEQFF. The CDR3 DNA reads TGTGCCAGCAGTTTAGAAGGGGGCGGACTCAATGAGCAGTTCTTC.

The J gene is TRBJ2-7, the V gene TRBV5-1, with D possibly matching TRBD2 (5 bases). V was pared by 1 base and J by 1 base, with 18 bases between. This CDR3 comprises 17 residues. CDR1 and CDR2 from the germline V gene are SGHRS and YFSETQ. CDR3 protein: CASSLHPRTRRSYEQYF. In DNA form, the CDR3 reads TGCGCCAGCAGCTTGCACCCCCGGACTCGGAGGTCCTACGAGCAGTACTTC.